These 13 T cell receptor beta chains were sequenced from one sample in a study of T-cell memory formation after mild COVID-19. MiXCR, applied by TCRdb to the 5' RACE reads, yields one record per CDR3 protein. The repertoire has about 88,000 distinct CDR3 sequences, approximately 23% of them found once; the top ten carry roughly 39%. The sequencing input was PBMCs or a T cell subset sorted from them (not recorded which). Receptors originate from a man between 18 and 35 years old who had mild COVID-19 (a few samples of this study predate the infection). Cell type and time point are not known.

V is TRBV7-9 and J is TRBJ1-1; 7 nucleotides align to TRBD1. This CDR3 region has 14 residues. After removal of 3 bases from V and 5 bases from J, the junction contained 6 bases not matched to a gene. Looked up from germline, CDR1 is SEHNR and CDR2 is FQNEAQ (reference sequence). This chain's CDR3 is CASSFAGGGTEAFF. Here the CDR3 DNA reads TGTGCCAGCAGCTTTGCAGGGGGTGGGACTGAAGCTTTCTTT. Full variable domain (outside the CDR3, taken from reference TRBV7-9 and TRBJ1-1): DTGVSQNPRHKITKRGQNVTFRCDPISEHNRLYWYRQTLGQGPEFLTYFQNEAQLEKSRLLSDRFSAERPKGSFSTLEIQRTEQGDSAMYLCASSFAGGGTEAFFGQGTRLTVV.

The J gene is TRBJ1-1, the V gene TRBV4-3, with D possibly being TRBD1 (6 bases). The CDR3 sequence is 14 residues long. With 2 bases removed from V and 4 bases from J, the gap between germline ends came to 11 bases. Germline values: CDR1 LGHNA, CDR2 YSLEER. This CDR3 is CASSQQGLSTEAFF. The CDR3 DNA follows: TGCGCCAGCAGCCAACAGGGGTTGAGCACTGAAGCTTTCTTT.

CDR3 sequence reads: CASSANDWGFTEAFF. CDR3 DNA: TGTGCCAGCAGCGCAAACGACTGGGGATTTACTGAAGCTTTCTTT. The V call is TRBV21-1, the J call TRBJ1-1; the table's D call TRBD1 went unverified against the DNA. TRBV21-1 is noted as a pseudogene. The CDR3 consists of 15 residues.

The chain recombines TRBV29-1 with TRBJ2-1; D remains ambiguous. CDR1 is SQVTM and CDR2 is ANQGSEA in the germline V gene. The CDR3 consists of 14 residues. V lost 1 base, J lost 6 bases, and 13 bases lay in between. The CDR3: CSVEGGDLGNEQFF. As DNA, the CDR3 is TGCAGCGTTGAAGGAGGAGATTTGGGCAATGAGCAGTTCTTC.

This clonotype turned up a few times. The chain has TRBV6-2 or TRBV6-3 and TRBJ2-2; D is uncertain. Trimming left V 2 bases short and J 6 bases short, with 7 bases between. Germline CDR1 MNHEY, CDR2 SVGEGT. CDR3 size: 13 residues. In nucleotides, the CDR3 is TGTGCCAGCAGTTACATCTATCCCGGGGAGCTGTTTTTT. This encodes CASSYIYPGELFF.

V gene TRBV5-5 combines with J gene TRBJ2-3; the D call may be TRBD1 or TRBD2 (6 bases each). Germline lookup yields CDR1 SGHKS and CDR2 YYEKEE (reference sequence). CDR3 length: 17 amino acids. V was cut by 2 bases and J by 1 base, with 17 bases left in between. Written as DNA, the CDR3 is TGTGCCAGCAGCTTCATCGGACGGGGGCAGCGCACAGATACGCAGTATTTT. Its protein product is CASSFIGRGQRTDTQYF.

This clonotype was seen a few times. The V call is TRBV27, the J call TRBJ2-2; D may be TRBD2 (5 bases). Between the trimmed V and J ends, which lost 5 bases and 5 bases, there was a span of 12 bases. CDR1 is MNHEY, CDR2 SMNVEV, per germline (reference sequence). The CDR3 has 14 amino acids. CDR3 amino acids: CASSLLAGTGELFF. DNA of the CDR3: TGTGCCAGCAGTCTTCTGGCGGGTACCGGGGAGCTGTTTTTT.

The V call is TRBV15, the J call TRBJ2-1; TRBD2 agrees at 7 bases. The V and J ends lost 3 bases and 2 bases, in that order; junction bases with no gene match: 16. The CDR3 has 19 residues. The germline CDR1 and CDR2 sequences are LNHNV and YYDKDF (reference sequence). In nucleotides, the CDR3 is TGTGCCACCAGCAGTACGATCCCGTCTAGCGGCGATACCTACAATGAGCAGTTCTTC. It yields the protein CATSSTIPSSGDTYNEQFF.

This clonotype was recorded a few times. The rearrangement uses TRBV7-2 and TRBJ2-7, with TRBD1 identical over 9 bases. Germline CDR1 is SGHTA and CDR2 is FQGNSA. The CDR3 spans 14 residues. V gave up 5 bases and J gave up 5 bases; unmatched junction bases: 7. In nucleotides, the CDR3 is TGTGCCAGCAGCACGGGACAGGGTGGCGACGAGCAGTACTTC. Translating it yields CASSTGQGGDEQYF. The full variable domain, in which reference TRBV7-2 and TRBJ2-7 provide the parts outside the CDR3, is GAGVSQSPSNKVTEKGKDVELRCDPISGHTALYWYRQSLGQGLEFLIYFQGNSAPDKSGLPSDRFSAERTGGSVSTLTIQRTQQEDSAVYLCASSTGQGGDEQYFGPGTRLTVT.

The chain employs TRBV6-5 and TRBJ2-2; 9 positions match TRBD1. The CDR3 totals 16 residues. Germline-derived CDR1 and CDR2 are MNHEY and SVGAGI. With 4 bases clipped from V and 6 bases from J, the junction kept 9 bases outside the gene matches. CDR3 amino acids: CASSSAGTGYAGELFF. CDR3 bases: TGTGCCAGCAGTTCGGCCGGGACAGGGTATGCCGGGGAGCTGTTTTTT.

The J gene is TRBJ2-5, the V gene TRBV4-1; D ambiguous. From germline, CDR1 is MGHRA and CDR2 YSYEKL. The ends were cut back, 4 bases at V and 6 bases at J, with 15 bases in the middle. This CDR3 is built from 14 residues. CDR3 loop: CASSPSSPQKTQYF. Written as DNA, the CDR3 is TGCGCCAGCAGCCCCTCCAGTCCACAGAAGACCCAGTACTTC.

This clonotype was observed a handful of times. The chain uses TRBV7-9 and TRBJ2-1; 11 nucleotides agree with TRBD1. There are 15 residues in the CDR3. J gave up 8 bases and V 4 bases, and 7 bases lay outside the gene matches. Germline CDR1 reads SEHNR; CDR2 reads FQNEAQ (reference sequence). CDR3 sequence (DNA): TGTGCCAGCAGCTCTCGGGACAGGGGGTTCGATGAGCAGTTCTTC. Amino acids: CASSSRDRGFDEQFF.

In its sample, this clonotype was seen a few times. The rearrangement uses TRBV7-6 and TRBJ2-1; 10 bases align to TRBD2. Germline V gene lookup returns CDR1 SGHVS and CDR2 FNYEAQ. CDR3 length equals 16 residues. The junction had 1 base not matched to a gene; V was cut back by 2 bases and J by 0 bases. CDR3: CASSLSGGGSYNEQFF. The CDR3, as DNA: TGTGCCAGCAGCTTAAGCGGGGGGGGCTCCTACAATGAGCAGTTCTTC.